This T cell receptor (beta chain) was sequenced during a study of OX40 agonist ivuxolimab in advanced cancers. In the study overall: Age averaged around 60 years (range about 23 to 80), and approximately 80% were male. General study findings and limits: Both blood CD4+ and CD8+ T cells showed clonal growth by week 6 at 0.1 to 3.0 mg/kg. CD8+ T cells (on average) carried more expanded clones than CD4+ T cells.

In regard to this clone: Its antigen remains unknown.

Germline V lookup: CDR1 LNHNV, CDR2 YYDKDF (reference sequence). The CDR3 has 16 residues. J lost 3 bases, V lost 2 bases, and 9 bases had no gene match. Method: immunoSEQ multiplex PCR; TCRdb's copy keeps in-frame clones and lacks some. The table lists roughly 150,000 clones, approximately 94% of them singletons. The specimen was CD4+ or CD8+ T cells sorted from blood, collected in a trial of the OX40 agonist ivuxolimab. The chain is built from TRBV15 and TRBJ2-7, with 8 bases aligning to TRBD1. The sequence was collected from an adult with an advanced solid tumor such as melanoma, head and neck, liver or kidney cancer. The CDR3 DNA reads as TGTGCCACCAGCAGACCACAGGGGGTCGGTGGCTACGAGCAGTACTTC. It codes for CATSRPQGVGGYEQYF.